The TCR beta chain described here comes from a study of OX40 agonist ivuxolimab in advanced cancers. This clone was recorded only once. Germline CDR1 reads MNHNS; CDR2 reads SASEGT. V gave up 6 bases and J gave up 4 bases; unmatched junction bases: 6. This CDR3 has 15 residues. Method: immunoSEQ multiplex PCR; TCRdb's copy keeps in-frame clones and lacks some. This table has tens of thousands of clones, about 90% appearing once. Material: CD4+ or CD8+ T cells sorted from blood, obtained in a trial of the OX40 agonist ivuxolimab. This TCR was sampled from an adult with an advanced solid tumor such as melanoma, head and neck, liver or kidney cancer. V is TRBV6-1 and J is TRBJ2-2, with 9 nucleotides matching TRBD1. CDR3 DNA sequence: TGTGCCAGCAGCCACGGGACAGGGCTCACCGGGGAGCTGTTTTTT. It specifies CASSHGTGLTGELFF.